A single sample gave rise to the 5 T cell receptor beta chains below, sequenced in a study of beta chain features in type 1 diabetes. Since all of the isolated RNA was reverse transcribed, expressed TCRB transcripts were what got sequenced. Clones were read by immunoSEQ multiplex PCR, and TCRdb kept only the in-frame ones, dropping some. The sample lists under 550,000 clones; 9.5% to 12% were seen once. Sequenced sample: naive CD4+ T cells from blood. The source is a woman between 18 and 30 years old in good health.

The V call is TRBV4-1, the J call TRBJ2-3; 15 bases fit TRBD2. V was clipped by 4 bases and J by 4 bases; unmatched bases: 9. Germline-derived CDR1 and CDR2 are MGHRA and YSYEKL. CDR3 length equals 18 residues. The CDR3 protein is CASSRDEGTSGRPDTQYF. In nucleotides, the CDR3 is TGCGCCAGCAGCCGCGATGAGGGGACTAGCGGGAGGCCAGATACGCAGTATTTT.

The chain uses TRBV5-1 and TRBJ2-1; 7 bases map to TRBD2. Germline V CDR1 and CDR2: SGHRS, YFSETQ. The CDR3 covers 14 residues. The J segment lost 0 bases and the V segment lost 7 bases, leaving 4 bases of the junction unmatched. The CDR3 sequence is CASRGSFSYNEQFF. CDR3 coding DNA: TGCGCCAGCCGCGGGAGTTTCTCCTACAATGAGCAGTTCTTC.

Comment on this clone: Other DNA sequences from this sample encode an identical CDR3 as well. This chain connects TRBV7-9 to TRBJ2-1; 11 bases fit TRBD1. CDR1 and CDR2 from the germline V gene are SEHNR and FQNEAQ (reference sequence). The CDR3 is 14 amino acids. Unmatched junction bases numbered 2, after V lost 4 bases and J lost 6 bases. Here the CDR3 DNA reads TGTGCCAGCAGCTCCGGGACAGGGGGCAATGAGCAGTTCTTC. Translation: CASSSGTGGNEQFF.

CDR3 in amino acids: CASRRSGFDTGELFF. The CDR3 nucleotides read TGTGCCAGCAGACGTAGCGGGTTCGACACCGGGGAGCTGTTTTTT. The chain uses TRBV4-2 and TRBJ2-2; 7 positions match TRBD2. V was clipped by 6 bases and J by 3 bases; unmatched bases: 7. Germline values: CDR1 LGHNA, CDR2 YNFKEQ. The CDR3 runs 15 residues.

This clone has more than one count but fewer than ten. The chain carries TRBV7-8 and TRBJ2-2, with 7 bases fitting TRBD2. Germline V gene sequence: CDR1 SGHVS, CDR2 FQNEAQ. Trimming took 11 bases from V and 0 from J; bases not matched to a gene: 9. The CDR3 contains 15 residues. The CDR3 region has the DNA TGTGCCCACAGACGGGCGGGAGCGAACACCGGGGAGCTGTTTTTT. This sequence encodes CAHRRAGANTGELFF.